One sample yielded the 21 T cell receptor beta chains listed below, sequenced in a study of blood T cell repertoires in COVID-19. The protocol was immunoSEQ multiplex PCR, while the TCRdb copy is restricted to in-frame clones and leaves out a portion. The sample consists of around 140,000 clones, 84% of them appearing once. The specimen was peripheral blood. The receptors stem from a man in his sixties with acute or convalescent COVID-19.

The chain links TRBV19 to TRBJ2-1, with 8 positions matching TRBD2. The V gene's germline CDR1 is LNHDA and CDR2 SQIVND (reference sequence). The CDR3 runs to 15 residues. The ends lost 4 bases at V and 5 bases at J; junction bases unmatched: 7. The CDR3 nucleotides are TGTGCCAGTAGTACCCGACTAGCGTCCAACAATGAGCAGTTCTTC. Its translation is CASSTRLASNNEQFF.

V gene TRBV11-2 combines with J gene TRBJ2-2, with a tentative D call TRBD1 (6 bases). V was cut by 5 bases and J by 0 bases, with 19 bases left in between. The CDR3 sequence is 18 residues long. CDR1 is SGHAT and CDR2 is FQNNGV in the germline V gene. This CDR3 reads CASSLGWDTLPNTGELFF. The CDR3 DNA reads as TGTGCCAGCAGCCTAGGGTGGGACACGTTACCGAACACCGGGGAGCTGTTTTTT.

V is TRBV15 and J is TRBJ2-5; 8 bases fit TRBD1. Germline CDR1 LNHNV, CDR2 YYDKDF (reference sequence). V was pared by 0 bases and J by 4 bases, with 7 bases of the junction left unmatched. This CDR3 spans 16 amino acids. The chain's CDR3 is CATSRDLSGGGETQYF. In DNA form, the CDR3 reads TGTGCCACCAGCAGAGATCTTTCAGGGGGCGGAGAGACCCAGTACTTC.

This sequence joins TRBV5-1 and TRBJ1-1, with D unresolved. This CDR3 region has 12 residues. Per germline, CDR1 SGHRS and CDR2 YFSETQ. The V and J ends lost 0 bases and 7 bases respectively, with 7 bases between them. CDR3 in DNA: TGCGCCAGCAGCTTGGGGGCTGGTGAAGCTTTCTTT. Translated, it gives CASSLGAGEAFF.

This chain connects TRBV7-6 to TRBJ2-3, with 10 bases fitting TRBD1. J lost 1 base, V lost 5 bases, and 6 bases had no gene match. There are 16 residues in the CDR3. Germline CDR1 and CDR2: SGHVS and FNYEAQ. The CDR3 nucleotides read TGTGCCAGCAGCGCCCGACAGGGGGCGGGCACAGATACGCAGTATTTT. It codes for CASSARQGAGTDTQYF.

V is TRBV30 and J is TRBJ2-6; 11 bases match TRBD1. Trimming cost V 5 bases and J 3 bases; bases outside gene matches: 9. The CDR3 length is 17 residues. From germline, CDR1 is GTSNPN and CDR2 SVGIG (reference sequence). This CDR3 is CAWGAGQGARGANVLTF. The CDR3 coding sequence is TGTGCCTGGGGGGCTGGACAGGGGGCGCGTGGGGCCAACGTCCTGACTTTC.

Concerning this clone itself: This sample includes further DNA sequences coding for the same CDR3. This rearrangement joins TRBV28 to TRBJ1-1; D might be TRBD1 (5 bases). Germline loops: CDR1 MDHEN, CDR2 SYDVKM. Trimming cost V 6 bases and J 6 bases, with 8 bases left between them. This CDR3 has 11 amino acids. CDR3 in DNA: TGTGCCAGCAGGGGGCGCCCTGAAGCTTTCTTT. Translated, it gives CASRGRPEAFF.

The chain links TRBV3-1 (or the pseudogene TRBV3-2) to TRBJ1-5, with D unclear. CDR1 LGHDT and CDR2 YNNKEL come from the germline V gene (reference sequence). The CDR3 sequence is 15 residues long. Trimming took 1 base from V and 3 from J, leaving 10 bases between them. CDR3 coding DNA: TGTGCCAGCAGCCAAGCAGTCACACCCAATCAGCCCCAGCATTTT. Translated, it gives CASSQAVTPNQPQHF.

This clone is a singleton in its sample. This chain joins TRBV30 and TRBJ1-1; TRBD1 aligns across 7 bases. This CDR3 has 14 amino acids. V shed 4 bases and J 4 bases; nucleotides not matched to a gene: 9. Germline assignment: CDR1 GTSNPN and CDR2 SVGIG (reference sequence). CDR3 sequence (DNA): TGTGCCTGGATCACGACAGGGTGGGTCACTGAAGCTTTCTTT. Translating gives CAWITTGWVTEAFF.

The chain links TRBV30 to TRBJ2-7, with D possibly TRBD1 on 6 matching bases. V was clipped by 3 bases and J by 6 bases, with 12 bases between them. The CDR3 runs to 12 residues. Germline V gene sequence: CDR1 GTSNPN, CDR2 SVGIG (reference sequence). The DNA for the CDR3 is TGTGCCTGGAGAGAACAGGGTAGCGAGCAGTACTTC. Amino acid sequence: CAWREQGSEQYF.

V and J are TRBV6-4 and TRBJ2-3, with D unresolved. The CDR3 covers 12 residues. V was clipped by 6 bases and J by 3 bases, with 7 bases between them. CDR1 and CDR2 from the germline V gene are MRHNA and SNTAGT. The CDR3 reads CASSRRTDTQYF. In DNA, the CDR3 is TGTGCCAGCAGCCGGAGAACAGATACGCAGTATTTT.

The rearrangement joins TRBV7-2 to TRBJ2-5; possibly TRBD2 for D (5 bases). Per the germline V gene, CDR1 is SGHTA and CDR2 is FQGNSA. V was trimmed by 6 bases and J by 5 bases, leaving 16 bases between them. This CDR3 is built from 14 residues. The CDR3 DNA reads TGTGCCAGCAGTTCCCGGGAATTTCGGGAGACCCAGTACTTC. Amino acids: CASSSREFRETQYF.

The gene calls are TRBV3-1 (or the pseudogene TRBV3-2) and TRBJ1-3; D gene unclear. Trimming took 4 bases from V and 3 from J, leaving 7 bases between them. Germline CDR1 reads LGHDT; CDR2 reads YNNKEL (reference sequence). The CDR3 loop spans 13 amino acids. CDR3: CASSLSLGNTIYF. In DNA, the CDR3 is TGTGCCAGCAGCCTGTCCCTTGGAAACACCATATATTTT.

The chain links TRBV7-3 to TRBJ2-5; 7 positions match TRBD1. The CDR3 is 15 amino acids. V lost 5 bases, J lost 0 bases, and 6 bases stayed unmatched. Looked up from germline, CDR1 is SGHTA and CDR2 is FQGTGA. The CDR3 coding sequence is TGTGCCAGCAGCGCCTCCGGGACAGACCAAGAGACCCAGTACTTC. It specifies CASSASGTDQETQYF.

The chain has TRBV5-1 and TRBJ1-4, with TRBD1 matching 10 bases. V shed 1 base and J 7 bases; nucleotides not matched to a gene: 1. The CDR3 has 14 amino acids. Germline V lookup: CDR1 SGHRS, CDR2 YFSETQ. The CDR3 reads CASSLRTGGEKLFF. The DNA of the CDR3 is TGCGCCAGCAGCTTGAGGACAGGGGGTGAAAAACTGTTTTTT.

The rearrangement uses TRBV20-1 and TRBJ2-2, with D unresolved. The CDR3 spans 11 residues. Germline V gene sequence: CDR1 DFQATT, CDR2 SNEGSKA (reference sequence). V gave up 4 bases and J gave up 3 bases, with 3 bases separating them. The CDR3, as DNA: TGCAGTGCTACAGACACCGGGGAGCTGTTTTTT. Its translation: CSATDTGELFF.

V usage is TRBV5-1 and J usage is TRBJ2-3, with 9 bases fitting TRBD2. Germline CDR1 is SGHRS and CDR2 is YFSETQ. J lost 3 bases, V lost 0 bases, and 5 bases had no gene match. The CDR3 is made up of 16 amino acids. Written as DNA, the CDR3 is TGCGCCAGCAGCTTGGTTAGCGGGAGTTGGACAGATACGCAGTATTTT. Translated, it gives CASSLVSGSWTDTQYF.

The chain carries TRBV15 and TRBJ2-1; D might be TRBD2 (6 bases). CDR1 and CDR2 (germline): LNHNV, YYDKDF (reference sequence). Trimming took off 0 bases at V and 10 bases at J, with 16 bases between the two ends. The CDR3 has 15 residues. CDR3 nucleotides: TGTGCCACCAGCAGAGATTTAGCGGCCGTGGAGGAGCAGTTCTTC. It codes for CATSRDLAAVEEQFF.

The chain joins TRBV25-1 to TRBJ2-3, with D perhaps TRBD2 (5 bases). V dropped 3 bases and J dropped 1 base, with 8 bases sitting between them. The germline V gene encodes CDR1 MGHDK and CDR2 SYGVNS. This CDR3 spans 14 amino acids. The CDR3 here is CASSDRRGTDTQYF. The CDR3 DNA follows: TGTGCCAGCAGTGATCGGCGGGGCACAGATACGCAGTATTTT.

The rearrangement joins TRBV9 to TRBJ1-4, with 7 bases fitting TRBD1. This CDR3 has 15 residues. Germline V gives CDR1 SGDLS, CDR2 YYNGEE. The junction had 4 bases not matched to a gene; V was cut back by 0 bases and J by 5 bases. Written as DNA, the CDR3 is TGTGCCAGCAGCGTAGCGGGACAGCAAAATGAAAAACTGTTTTTT. Its protein is CASSVAGQQNEKLFF.

This clone was counted a few times. The chain uses TRBV7-9 and TRBJ2-1; 7 bases fit TRBD1. With 10 bases clipped from V and 5 bases from J, the junction kept 14 bases outside the gene matches. CDR3 length: 15 residues. Germline V gives CDR1 SEHNR, CDR2 FQNEAQ (reference sequence). The CDR3 loop reads CAIHPRDRVNNEQFF. CDR3 coding DNA: TGTGCCATCCACCCCCGGGACAGAGTTAACAATGAGCAGTTCTTC.